This T cell receptor (beta chain) originates from a study of identical twins. A universal primer site arose from template switching, and cDNA bore unique molecular identifiers. One entry per CDR3 protein, called by TCRdb with MiXCR from the 5' RACE reads. Counted here are roughly 250,000 distinct CDR3 sequences, roughly an eighth occurring once; the ten biggest clones make up around 8.3%. V shed 6 bases and J shed 4 bases, with 10 bases lying between them. This CDR3 comprises 12 residues. Study outcomes and limitations: Insertions were fewer in abundant cord blood beta clonotypes, whereas memory repertoires showed none of this pattern.

Points on this clonotype: Its antigen remains unidentified.

Sequenced input: memory (CD45RO+) T cells sorted from blood. The sequence was collected from a woman younger than 35 in good health. The V gene is TRBV12-3 or TRBV12-4, the J gene TRBJ2-7; D is possibly TRBD1 or TRBD2 (5 bases each). Here the CDR3 reads CASSRGPYEQYF. In DNA form, the CDR3 reads TGTGCCAGCAGCCGGGGACCTTACGAGCAGTACTTC.